Only a few counts were recorded for the clone carrying this TCR beta chain. This sample stems from a study of blood T cell repertoires in COVID-19. Germline values: CDR1 SQVTM, CDR2 ANQGSEA. The CDR3 is made up of 17 amino acids. The J segment lost 1 base and the V segment lost 0 bases, leaving 9 bases of the junction unmatched. Only in-frame clones appear in the TCRdb table, and some are missing; sequencing was by immunoSEQ multiplex PCR. The data show approximately 240,000 clones, roughly 90% seen once. The clonotype comes from a woman aged 45 to 65 in a cohort exposed to, infected with or recovered from COVID-19 (not recorded which). The sequenced sample consisted of PBMCs or T cells enriched from blood (not recorded which). This chain links TRBV29-1 with TRBJ2-1; the match to TRBD1 covers 7 bases. CDR3 in amino acids: CSVEDPTYRGSYNEQFF. As DNA, the CDR3 is TGCAGCGTTGAAGACCCGACCTACAGGGGTTCCTACAATGAGCAGTTCTTC.